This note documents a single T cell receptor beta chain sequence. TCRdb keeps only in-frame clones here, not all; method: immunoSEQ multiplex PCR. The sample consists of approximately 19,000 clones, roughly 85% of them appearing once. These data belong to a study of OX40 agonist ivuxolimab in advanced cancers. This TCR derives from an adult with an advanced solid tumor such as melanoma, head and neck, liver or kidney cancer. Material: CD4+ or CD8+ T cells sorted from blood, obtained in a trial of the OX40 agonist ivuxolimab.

The CDR3 loop reads CSVDTASGGFEQFF. The DNA for the CDR3 is TGCAGCGTTGATACAGCTAGCGGGGGGTTTGAGCAGTTCTTC. This chain links TRBV29-1 with TRBJ2-1; TRBD2 aligns across 11 bases. CDR1 is SQVTM and CDR2 is ANQGSEA in the germline V gene. The CDR3 runs to 14 residues. J lost 9 bases, V lost 3 bases, and 7 bases had no gene match.